This record covers a single TCR beta chain. Its antigen is not identified. This entry is derived from a study of neoadjuvant nivolumab and ipilimumab in lung cancer. The study, taken as a whole, reports: TCR receptors were sequenced in few samples. Pretherapy blood TCR richness correlated positively with resected tumor richness.

The table came from immunoSEQ multiplex PCR; TCRdb's copy has only in-frame clones and leaves some out. The repertoire includes around 24,000 clones, 82% of them detected once, and about 8.6% sits in the top ten. The ends were cut back, 6 bases at V and 3 bases at J, with 11 bases in the middle. The CDR3 extends over 14 amino acids. Germline CDR1 reads SNHLY; CDR2 reads FYNNEI. The clonotype originates from an adult with non-small cell lung cancer. The chain couples TRBV2 to TRBJ1-4, with a weak D call TRBD1 (6 bases). The sample here was tumor tissue, taken after neoadjuvant nivolumab, alone or with ipilimumab, at or shortly before surgery. The CDR3 DNA reads TGTGCCAGCAGGACCGACAGGTCTAATGAAAAACTGTTTTTT. It is translated as CASRTDRSNEKLFF.